The 4 T cell receptor beta chains below come from one sample, sequenced in a study of CD8+ T cells in alopecia areata. Sequencing used cDNA as its template, made by extracting RNA and reverse transcribing it. The table came from immunoSEQ multiplex PCR; TCRdb's copy has only in-frame clones and leaves some out. This sample has around 140,000 clones; roughly 50% occur once, and the top ten carry roughly 20%. The material sequenced was CD8+ T cells sorted from blood, taken at week 0. The receptors were gathered from a human donor with alopecia areata.

This clone showed up just a few times. The CDR3 is CASSILWGTNYEQYF. In DNA form, the CDR3 reads TGTGCCAGTAGTATCCTCTGGGGGACTAACTACGAGCAGTACTTC. The chain is built from TRBV19 and TRBJ2-7; 7 bases map to TRBD2. In germline, CDR1 is LNHDA, CDR2 SQIVND (reference sequence). V was pared by 3 bases and J by 3 bases, with 8 bases of the junction left unmatched. CDR3 length: 15 amino acids.

This chain uses TRBV5-6 with TRBJ2-7; 8 nucleotides line up with TRBD2. Germline V gene lookup returns CDR1 SGHDT and CDR2 YYEEEE. CDR3 length equals 14 residues. V was clipped by 5 bases and J by 2 bases; unmatched bases: 6. The CDR3 DNA reads TGTGCCAGCAGGATCCGGGGGGGACCCTACGAGCAGTACTTC. It yields the protein CASRIRGGPYEQYF.

The genes are TRBV6-1 and TRBJ1-5, with D maybe TRBD1 (5 bases). Germline-derived CDR1 and CDR2 are MNHNS and SASEGT. The CDR3 covers 13 residues. V was shortened by 5 bases and J by 6 bases, with 11 bases between the two germline ends. CDR3 loop: CASSFTGSQPQHF. CDR3 DNA: TGTGCCAGCAGTTTTACAGGCTCTCAGCCCCAGCATTTT.

The J gene is TRBJ2-1, the V gene TRBV7-2; a possible D gene is TRBD1 (6 bases). CDR3 length: 16 residues. The germline V gene has CDR1 SGHTA and CDR2 FQGNSA. Trimming left V 5 bases short and J 2 bases short, with 16 bases between. The CDR3 region is CASSPSTGFTYNEQFF. CDR3 DNA: TGTGCCAGCAGCCCCTCGACAGGATTCACCTACAATGAGCAGTTCTTC.